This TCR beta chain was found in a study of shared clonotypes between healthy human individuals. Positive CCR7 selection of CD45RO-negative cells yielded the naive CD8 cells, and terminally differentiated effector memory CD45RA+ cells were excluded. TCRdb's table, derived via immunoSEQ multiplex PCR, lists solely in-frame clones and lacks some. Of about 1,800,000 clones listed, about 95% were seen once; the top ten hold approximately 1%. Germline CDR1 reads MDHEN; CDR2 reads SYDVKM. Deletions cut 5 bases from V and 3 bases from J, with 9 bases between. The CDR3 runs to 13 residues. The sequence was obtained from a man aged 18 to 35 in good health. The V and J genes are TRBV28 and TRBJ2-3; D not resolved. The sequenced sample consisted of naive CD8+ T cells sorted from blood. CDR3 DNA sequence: TGTGCCAGCAGTGACGCATTGACAGATACGCAGTATTTT. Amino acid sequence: CASSDALTDTQYF.